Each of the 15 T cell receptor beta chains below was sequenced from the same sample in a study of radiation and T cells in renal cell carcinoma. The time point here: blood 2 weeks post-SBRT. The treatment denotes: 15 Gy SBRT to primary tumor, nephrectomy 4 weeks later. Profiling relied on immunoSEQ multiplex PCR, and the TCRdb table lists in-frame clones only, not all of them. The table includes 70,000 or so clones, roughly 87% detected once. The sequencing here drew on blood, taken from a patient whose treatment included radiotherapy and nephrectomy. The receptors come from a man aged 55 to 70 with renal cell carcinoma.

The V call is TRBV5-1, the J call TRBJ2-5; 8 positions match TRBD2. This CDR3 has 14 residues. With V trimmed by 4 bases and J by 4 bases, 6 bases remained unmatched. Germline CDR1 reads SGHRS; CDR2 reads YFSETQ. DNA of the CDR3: TGCGCCAGCAGCCCCGGACTAGCCGGAGAGACCCAGTACTTC. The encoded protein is CASSPGLAGETQYF.

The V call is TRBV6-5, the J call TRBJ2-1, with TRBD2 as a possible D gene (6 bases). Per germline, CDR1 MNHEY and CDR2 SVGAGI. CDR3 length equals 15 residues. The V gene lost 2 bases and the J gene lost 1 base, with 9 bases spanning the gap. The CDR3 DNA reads TGTGCCAGCAGTTACCTCCTAGCGTCCTACAATGAGCAGTTCTTC. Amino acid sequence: CASSYLLASYNEQFF.

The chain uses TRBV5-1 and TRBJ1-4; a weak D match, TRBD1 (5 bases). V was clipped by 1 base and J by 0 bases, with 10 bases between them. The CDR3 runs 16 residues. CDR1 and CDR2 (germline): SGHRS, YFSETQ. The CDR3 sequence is CASSLSGAATNEKLFF. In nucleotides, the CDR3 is TGCGCCAGCAGCTTGAGCGGGGCCGCAACTAATGAAAAACTGTTTTTT.

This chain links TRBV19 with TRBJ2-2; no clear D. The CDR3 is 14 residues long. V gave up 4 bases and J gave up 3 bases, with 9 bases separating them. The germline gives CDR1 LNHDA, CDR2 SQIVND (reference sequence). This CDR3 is CASSRLVDTGELFF. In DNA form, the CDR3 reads TGTGCCAGTAGTAGGCTAGTTGACACCGGGGAGCTGTTTTTT.

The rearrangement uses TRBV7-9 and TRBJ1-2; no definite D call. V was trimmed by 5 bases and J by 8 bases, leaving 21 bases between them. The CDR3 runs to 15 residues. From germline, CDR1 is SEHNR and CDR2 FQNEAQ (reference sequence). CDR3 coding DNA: TGTGCCAGCAGCGGGTCAGATCCAACAATTGGAGGCTACACCTTC. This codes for CASSGSDPTIGGYTF.

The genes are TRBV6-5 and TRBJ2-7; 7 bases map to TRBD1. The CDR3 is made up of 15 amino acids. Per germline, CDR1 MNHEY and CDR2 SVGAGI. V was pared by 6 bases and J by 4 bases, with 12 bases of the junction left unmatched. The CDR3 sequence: CASSPLPGQTYEQYF. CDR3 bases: TGTGCCAGCAGCCCGCTGCCGGGACAGACATACGAGCAGTACTTC.

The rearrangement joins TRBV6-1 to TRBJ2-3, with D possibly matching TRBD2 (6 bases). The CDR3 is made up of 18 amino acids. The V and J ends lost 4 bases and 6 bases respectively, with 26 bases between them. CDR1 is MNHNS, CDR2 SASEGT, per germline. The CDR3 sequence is CASSAQWRDRGPWDTQYF. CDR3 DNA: TGTGCCAGCAGTGCCCAATGGAGGGACCGGGGTCCGTGGGATACGCAGTATTTT.

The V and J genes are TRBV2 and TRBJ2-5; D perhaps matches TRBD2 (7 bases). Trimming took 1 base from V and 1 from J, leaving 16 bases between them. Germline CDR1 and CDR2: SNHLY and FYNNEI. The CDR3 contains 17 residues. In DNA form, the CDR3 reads TGTGCCAGCAGTGAAGGGGGGCGGGCTAGCGGCCAAGAGACCCAGTACTTC. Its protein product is CASSEGGRASGQETQYF. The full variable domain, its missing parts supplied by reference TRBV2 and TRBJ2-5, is EPEVTQTPSHQVTQMGQEVILRCVPISNHLYFYWYRQILGQKVEFLVSFYNNEISEKSEIFDDQFSVERPDGSNFTLKIRSTKLEDSAMYFCASSEGGRASGQETQYFGPGTRLLVL.

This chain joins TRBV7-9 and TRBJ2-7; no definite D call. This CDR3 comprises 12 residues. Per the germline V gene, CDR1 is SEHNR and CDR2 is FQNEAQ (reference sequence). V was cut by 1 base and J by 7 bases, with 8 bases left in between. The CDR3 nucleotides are TGTGCCAGCAGCTTAGAGCTAGGAGAGCAGTACTTC. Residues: CASSLELGEQYF.

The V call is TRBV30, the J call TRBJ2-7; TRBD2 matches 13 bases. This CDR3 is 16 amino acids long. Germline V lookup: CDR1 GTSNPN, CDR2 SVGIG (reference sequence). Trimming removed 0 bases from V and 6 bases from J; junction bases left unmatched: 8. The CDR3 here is CAWSVKGLAGVSEQYF. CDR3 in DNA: TGTGCCTGGAGTGTAAAAGGACTAGCGGGAGTGAGCGAGCAGTACTTC.

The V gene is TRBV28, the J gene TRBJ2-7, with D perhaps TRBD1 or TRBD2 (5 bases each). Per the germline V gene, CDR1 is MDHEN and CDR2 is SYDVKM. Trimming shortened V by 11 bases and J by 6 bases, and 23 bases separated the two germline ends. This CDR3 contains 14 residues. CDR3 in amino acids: CALNRGRGGGEQYF. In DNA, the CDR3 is TGTGCCTTAAATAGGGGTCGGGGCGGCGGCGAGCAGTACTTC.

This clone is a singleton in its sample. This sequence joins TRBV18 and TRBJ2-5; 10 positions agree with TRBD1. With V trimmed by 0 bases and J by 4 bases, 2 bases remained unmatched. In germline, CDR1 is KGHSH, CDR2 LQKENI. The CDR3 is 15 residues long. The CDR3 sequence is CASSPPGTGVETQYF. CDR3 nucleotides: TGTGCCAGCTCACCACCGGGGACAGGGGTAGAGACCCAGTACTTC.

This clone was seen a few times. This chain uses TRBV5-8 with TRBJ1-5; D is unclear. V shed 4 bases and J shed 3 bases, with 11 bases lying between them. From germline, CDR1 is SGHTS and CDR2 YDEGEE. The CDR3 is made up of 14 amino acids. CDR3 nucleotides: TGTGCCAGCAGCGGCGGACTGCACAATCAGCCCCAGCATTTT. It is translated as CASSGGLHNQPQHF.

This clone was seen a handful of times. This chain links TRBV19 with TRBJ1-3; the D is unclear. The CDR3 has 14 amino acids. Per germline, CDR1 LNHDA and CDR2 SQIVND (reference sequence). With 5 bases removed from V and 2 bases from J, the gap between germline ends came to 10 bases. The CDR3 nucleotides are TGTGCCAGTAGTTTTCGGGAGACTGGAAACACCATATATTTT. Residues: CASSFRETGNTIYF.

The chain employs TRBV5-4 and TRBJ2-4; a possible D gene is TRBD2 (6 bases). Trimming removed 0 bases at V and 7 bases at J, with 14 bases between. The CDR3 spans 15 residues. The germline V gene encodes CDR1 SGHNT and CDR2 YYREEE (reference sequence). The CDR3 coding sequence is TGTGCCAGCAGCTTGGCTTGGGGAAGCGGGAACATTCAGTACTTC. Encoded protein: CASSLAWGSGNIQYF.